This TCR beta chain was recorded in a study of T cell responses to AZD1222 COVID-19 vaccine. Study outcomes and limitations: Reports say nearly half of spike-specific TCRs go after unmutated variant regions. CD4 TCRs linked to vaccination spanned spike, dominating at 160-218 and 743-854. Seropositivity was recorded at baseline in only a handful of AZD1222 recipients.

With respect to this clone: Its antigen is still unknown.

The ends were cut back, 5 bases at V and 4 bases at J, with 15 bases in the middle. CDR3 length equals 14 residues. Germline CDR1 reads SGHTA; CDR2 reads FQGNSA. Sequenced by immunoSEQ multiplex PCR; TCRdb stores in-frame clones only, minus some. The sample holds over 70,000 clones, 80% to 90% seen once. V gene TRBV7-2 combines with J gene TRBJ2-7, with D tentatively TRBD2 (7 bases). The sequence was collected from an adult who received the AZD1222 COVID-19 vaccine. Sequenced material: peripheral blood, taken 28 days after the second AZD1222 dose. The CDR3 reads CASSIRGAFYEQYF. The CDR3 DNA sequence: TGTGCCAGCAGCATCCGGGGGGCCTTTTACGAGCAGTACTTC.